Listed below are T cell receptor beta chains from one sample, sequenced in a study of blood T cell repertoires in COVID-19. This table comes from immunoSEQ multiplex PCR, and its TCRdb copy is limited to in-frame clones, with some not included. The sample gives about 140,000 clones, 84% of which show up once; roughly 4.3% is in the top ten. Sequencing was performed on PBMCs or T cells enriched from blood (not recorded which). Source of these receptors: a man aged 45 to 65 in a cohort exposed to, infected with or recovered from COVID-19 (not recorded which). The CDR3 runs from the conserved cysteine through the conserved F or W. The order of the fields is J gene, V gene, D gene, clone size, CDR3 DNA, CDR3 protein. A D gene is named only where the DNA matches it firmly. Rows may omit the clone size; those that give it use once, few, many or a size class.

j_gene: TRBJ2-1
v_gene: TRBV14
d_gene: -
abundance: -
CDR3nt: TGTGCCAGGGAAGAGGGTCGGATCTTCGATGAGCAGTTCTTC
CDR3aa: CAREEGRIFDEQFF

j_gene: TRBJ2-2
v_gene: TRBV24-1
d_gene: TRBD2
abundance: many
CDR3nt: TGTGCCACCAGTGACAGACTAGCGTTTACCGCCGGGGAGCTGTTTTTT
CDR3aa: CATSDRLAFTAGELFF

j_gene: TRBJ2-7
v_gene: TRBV9
d_gene: TRBD2
abundance: -
CDR3nt: TGTGCCAGCAGCCCCTTCGGCGGGAGTGCCTACGAGCAGTACTTC
CDR3aa: CASSPFGGSAYEQYF

j_gene: TRBJ1-6
v_gene: TRBV9
d_gene: -
abundance: few
CDR3nt: TGTGCCAGCAGCGAACTTGGACAGAAAAATTCACCCCTCCACTTT
CDR3aa: CASSELGQKNSPLHF

j_gene: TRBJ2-2
v_gene: TRBV2
d_gene: -
abundance: -
CDR3nt: TGTGCCAGCAGTGGAGGGATGGGGCTGTTTTTT
CDR3aa: CASSGGMGLFF

j_gene: TRBJ2-1
v_gene: TRBV6-2/TRBV6-3
d_gene: -
abundance: -
CDR3nt: TGTGCCAGCAGTTACAGGGGCCGTACGAACCCTTATGACAATGAGCAGTTCTTC
CDR3aa: CASSYRGRTNPYDNEQFF

j_gene: TRBJ2-1
v_gene: TRBV19
d_gene: -
abundance: -
CDR3nt: TGTGCCAGTAGTATGTTCGGTGATGGTAGCAATGAGCAGTTCTTC
CDR3aa: CASSMFGDGSNEQFF

j_gene: TRBJ2-2
v_gene: TRBV5-1
d_gene: TRBD1
abundance: -
CDR3nt: TGCGCCAGCGGACAGGGGAGGGACACCGGGGAGCTGTTTTTT
CDR3aa: CASGQGRDTGELFF

j_gene: TRBJ1-6
v_gene: TRBV7-2
d_gene: -
abundance: -
CDR3nt: TGTGCCAGCAGCGGGCGGACAGTTGGAAATTCACCCCTCCACTTT
CDR3aa: CASSGRTVGNSPLHF

j_gene: TRBJ2-7
v_gene: TRBV2
d_gene: TRBD2
abundance: -
CDR3nt: TGTGCCACCAATGTAGCGGGAGGGCCCGACGAGCAGTACTTC
CDR3aa: CATNVAGGPDEQYF

j_gene: TRBJ1-3
v_gene: TRBV11-3
d_gene: -
abundance: -
CDR3nt: TGTGCCAGCAGTAGTGATTCGTCTGGAAACACCATATATTTT
CDR3aa: CASSSDSSGNTIYF

j_gene: TRBJ2-7
v_gene: TRBV3-1/TRBV3-2
d_gene: -
abundance: once
CDR3nt: TGTGCCAGCAGGGACAACGACGAGCAGTACTTC
CDR3aa: CASRDNDEQYF

j_gene: TRBJ1-2
v_gene: TRBV2
d_gene: -
abundance: -
CDR3nt: TGTGCCAGCAGTGAAAGCAGGGGTGGCTATGGCTACACCTTC
CDR3aa: CASSESRGGYGYTF

j_gene: TRBJ2-7
v_gene: TRBV24-1
d_gene: -
abundance: -
CDR3nt: TGTGCCACCAGTCCGGGGGACCTCTACGAGCAGTACTTC
CDR3aa: CATSPGDLYEQYF

j_gene: TRBJ1-2
v_gene: TRBV28
d_gene: -
abundance: -
CDR3nt: TGTGCCAGCAAGGGGGGGCTGAGCGGCTACACCTTC
CDR3aa: CASKGGLSGYTF

j_gene: TRBJ1-5
v_gene: TRBV2
d_gene: TRBD1
abundance: -
CDR3nt: TGTGCCAGCAGTGGACAGGGCGCGAAAGGGTCCCAGCATTTT
CDR3aa: CASSGQGAKGSQHF

j_gene: TRBJ1-1
v_gene: TRBV7-7
d_gene: -
abundance: -
CDR3nt: TGTGCCAGCAGTCCAGTCCTGAACACTGAAGCTTTCTTT
CDR3aa: CASSPVLNTEAFF

j_gene: TRBJ2-3
v_gene: TRBV7-2
d_gene: -
abundance: -
CDR3nt: TGTGCCAGCAGCTTAGATTCGGGAACAGATACGCAGTATTTT
CDR3aa: CASSLDSGTDTQYF

j_gene: TRBJ1-2
v_gene: TRBV5-6
d_gene: -
abundance: -
CDR3nt: TGTGCCAGCAGCACGGGACTCCAAAACTATGGCTACACCTTC
CDR3aa: CASSTGLQNYGYTF

j_gene: TRBJ1-2
v_gene: TRBV11-2
d_gene: TRBD1
abundance: -
CDR3nt: TGTGCCAGCAGCATCGGGACAGACTATGGCTACACCTTC
CDR3aa: CASSIGTDYGYTF

j_gene: TRBJ1-5
v_gene: TRBV5-6
d_gene: -
abundance: -
CDR3nt: TGTGCCAGCAGCTCCCTTAGAGACAGGACTCAGCATTTT
CDR3aa: CASSSLRDRTQHF

j_gene: TRBJ1-4
v_gene: TRBV27
d_gene: -
abundance: -
CDR3nt: TGTGCCAGCAGTTTTGGCTTTGGGGGGGATGAAAAACTGTTTTTT
CDR3aa: CASSFGFGGDEKLFF

j_gene: TRBJ1-5
v_gene: TRBV5-8
d_gene: -
abundance: -
CDR3nt: TGTGCCAGCAGCTTGTTGGCAGCTAATGGTGTCAGGCAGCCCCAGCATTTT
CDR3aa: CASSLLAANGVRQPQHF

j_gene: TRBJ2-1
v_gene: TRBV6-1
d_gene: -
abundance: -
CDR3nt: TGTGCCAGCAGTGAAGCGGCGGTCCCCCCCTACAATGAGCAGTTCTTC
CDR3aa: CASSEAAVPPYNEQFF

j_gene: TRBJ2-2
v_gene: TRBV19
d_gene: TRBD2
abundance: -
CDR3nt: TGTGCCAGTGGGGACCGAGCGGGGTCCGGGGAGCTGTTTTTT
CDR3aa: CASGDRAGSGELFF

j_gene: TRBJ2-1
v_gene: TRBV7-2
d_gene: TRBD2
abundance: few
CDR3nt: TGTGCCAGCAGCCCCAGGCGGCTAATAGCGGGGGGGCATGAGCAGTTCTTC
CDR3aa: CASSPRRLIAGGHEQFF

j_gene: TRBJ2-7
v_gene: TRBV30
d_gene: TRBD1
abundance: -
CDR3nt: TGTGCCTGGAGTGTACAGGGGGGCGACGAGCAGTACTTC
CDR3aa: CAWSVQGGDEQYF

j_gene: TRBJ1-2
v_gene: TRBV7-2
d_gene: -
abundance: -
CDR3nt: TGTGCCAGCAGCACCCCGACAGGAATCTATGGCTACACCTTC
CDR3aa: CASSTPTGIYGYTF

j_gene: TRBJ2-7
v_gene: TRBV27
d_gene: -
abundance: -
CDR3nt: TGTGCCAGCCGTATCAGAACAGGACACTACGAGCAGTACTTC
CDR3aa: CASRIRTGHYEQYF

j_gene: TRBJ1-2
v_gene: TRBV19
d_gene: -
abundance: -
CDR3nt: TGTGCCAGTAGTATATCCGCCAGTTCCTATGGCTACACCTTC
CDR3aa: CASSISASSYGYTF

j_gene: TRBJ2-1
v_gene: TRBV7-7
d_gene: TRBD2
abundance: -
CDR3nt: TGTGCCAGCAGCCCAGCGGGACATGAGCAGTTCTTC
CDR3aa: CASSPAGHEQFF

j_gene: TRBJ1-2
v_gene: TRBV28
d_gene: -
abundance: -
CDR3nt: TGTGCCAGCAGTTCTACGAGTCGGGGGATCAACTATGGCTACACCTTC
CDR3aa: CASSSTSRGINYGYTF

j_gene: TRBJ1-2
v_gene: TRBV6-5
d_gene: TRBD1
abundance: -
CDR3nt: TGTGCCAGCAGCCGGGACAGGGGGCACTATGGCTACACCTTC
CDR3aa: CASSRDRGHYGYTF

j_gene: TRBJ1-2
v_gene: TRBV19
d_gene: TRBD1
abundance: -
CDR3nt: TGTGCCAGTAGTTCCCAGGGGGGACACTATGGCTACACCTTC
CDR3aa: CASSSQGGHYGYTF

j_gene: TRBJ2-1
v_gene: TRBV6-1
d_gene: TRBD2
abundance: -
CDR3nt: TGTGCCAGCAGTGATACTCCACTCCGACTAGCGGGAGCCTACAATGAGCAGTTCTTC
CDR3aa: CASSDTPLRLAGAYNEQFF

j_gene: TRBJ2-7
v_gene: TRBV18
d_gene: TRBD1
abundance: few
CDR3nt: TGTGCCAGCTCAGCAAACAGGGGCGAGCAGTACTTC
CDR3aa: CASSANRGEQYF

j_gene: TRBJ2-7
v_gene: TRBV10-3
d_gene: -
abundance: -
CDR3nt: TGTGCCACCGCAGGAGGCTACGAGCAGTACTTC
CDR3aa: CATAGGYEQYF

j_gene: TRBJ1-3
v_gene: TRBV28
d_gene: -
abundance: -
CDR3nt: TGTGCCAGCAGTTTACAGGTGCCTGGAAACACCATATATTTT
CDR3aa: CASSLQVPGNTIYF

j_gene: TRBJ1-1
v_gene: TRBV30
d_gene: -
abundance: once
CDR3nt: TGTGCCTGGAGTCTGCAGGTGAACACTGAAGCTTTCTTT
CDR3aa: CAWSLQVNTEAFF

j_gene: TRBJ2-7
v_gene: TRBV7-9
d_gene: -
abundance: -
CDR3nt: TGTGCCAGCAGCGTCCGAACATACGAGCAGTACTTC
CDR3aa: CASSVRTYEQYF

j_gene: TRBJ2-7
v_gene: TRBV9
d_gene: -
abundance: -
CDR3nt: TGTGCCAGCAGCGTGGGCCCCCAACATTCCTACGAGCAGTACTTC
CDR3aa: CASSVGPQHSYEQYF

j_gene: TRBJ1-1
v_gene: TRBV7-2
d_gene: TRBD1
abundance: -
CDR3nt: TGTGCCAGCAGCTTAACCCCAGGGGGCTTTTACACTGAAGCTTTCTTT
CDR3aa: CASSLTPGGFYTEAFF

j_gene: TRBJ2-7
v_gene: TRBV18
d_gene: TRBD1
abundance: -
CDR3nt: TGTGCCAGCTCACCACGACAGGGGGTGGGGTACGAGCAGTACTTC
CDR3aa: CASSPRQGVGYEQYF

j_gene: TRBJ2-1
v_gene: TRBV7-3
d_gene: -
abundance: -
CDR3nt: TGTGCCAGCAGCTTAACTACGGACTGGAATGAGCAGTTCTTC
CDR3aa: CASSLTTDWNEQFF

j_gene: TRBJ1-1
v_gene: TRBV5-1
d_gene: -
abundance: -
CDR3nt: TGCGCCAGCAGCCGGACAGTAGGCACTGAAGCTTTCTTT
CDR3aa: CASSRTVGTEAFF

j_gene: TRBJ2-7
v_gene: TRBV27
d_gene: TRBD1
abundance: once
CDR3nt: TGTGCCAGCAGTTTAGGGACAGGGTACGAGCAGTACTTC
CDR3aa: CASSLGTGYEQYF

j_gene: TRBJ2-5
v_gene: TRBV7-2
d_gene: TRBD1
abundance: -
CDR3nt: TGTGCCAGCAGCCTTCGGACAGGGTGGCAAGAGACCCAGTACTTC
CDR3aa: CASSLRTGWQETQYF

j_gene: TRBJ2-3
v_gene: TRBV20-1
d_gene: -
abundance: -
CDR3nt: TGCAGTGCTAGCCGCCCAGCGGGACATCATTTT
CDR3aa: CSASRPAGHHF

j_gene: TRBJ2-2
v_gene: TRBV4-1
d_gene: -
abundance: few
CDR3nt: TGCGCCAGCAGCCAAGGGCGGGTCGGGGAGCTGTTTTTT
CDR3aa: CASSQGRVGELFF

j_gene: TRBJ2-2
v_gene: TRBV5-1
d_gene: -
abundance: -
CDR3nt: TGCGCCAGCCTCCCGGGACACAACACCGGGGAGCTGTTTTTT
CDR3aa: CASLPGHNTGELFF

j_gene: TRBJ1-4
v_gene: TRBV10-1
d_gene: -
abundance: few
CDR3nt: TGCGCCAGCAGTAGGACGGGAAATGAAAAACTGTTTTTT
CDR3aa: CASSRTGNEKLFF

j_gene: TRBJ2-5
v_gene: TRBV29-1
d_gene: TRBD1
abundance: -
CDR3nt: TGCAGCGGTAGACAGGGGGCTGGGGGAGAGACCCAGTACTTC
CDR3aa: CSGRQGAGGETQYF

j_gene: TRBJ2-7
v_gene: TRBV28
d_gene: TRBD2
abundance: -
CDR3nt: TGTGCCAGCAGTTTACATACTAGCGGGACCTCCTACGAGCAGTACTTC
CDR3aa: CASSLHTSGTSYEQYF

j_gene: TRBJ1-1
v_gene: TRBV28
d_gene: -
abundance: -
CDR3nt: TGTGCCAGCAGTCCCGACTGGAACACTGAAGCTTTCTTT
CDR3aa: CASSPDWNTEAFF

j_gene: TRBJ2-7
v_gene: TRBV4-3
d_gene: -
abundance: -
CDR3nt: TGCGCCAGCAGCCAAGATTATCTACTATACGAGCAGTACTTC
CDR3aa: CASSQDYLLYEQYF

j_gene: TRBJ1-1
v_gene: TRBV3-1/TRBV3-2
d_gene: -
abundance: -
CDR3nt: TGTGCCAGCAGCCAAGGATTCAGGACTGAAGCTTTCTTT
CDR3aa: CASSQGFRTEAFF

j_gene: TRBJ1-6
v_gene: TRBV7-8
d_gene: -
abundance: -
CDR3nt: TGTGCCAGCAGCTTAGGGAACAGGGATTCACCCCTCCACTTT
CDR3aa: CASSLGNRDSPLHF

j_gene: TRBJ2-3
v_gene: TRBV5-1
d_gene: TRBD2
abundance: -
CDR3nt: TGCGCCAGCAGCATAAGTAGCGGGGGGGCCTCAGATACGCAGTATTTT
CDR3aa: CASSISSGGASDTQYF

j_gene: TRBJ1-2
v_gene: TRBV14
d_gene: -
abundance: -
CDR3nt: TGTGCCAGCAGCCAAGCTTCTACAGGGTTCAATGGCTACACCTTC
CDR3aa: CASSQASTGFNGYTF